The clone carrying this TCR beta chain was recorded many times. This sample is part of a study of T cells in Graves' hyperthyroidism and ophthalmopathy. RNA transcripts provided the source from which TCR beta CDR3 regions were amplified. A set of HTBI primers served as the primers for a first-round RT-PCR of the TCR CDR3. In TCRdb, the multiplex PCR reads were re-called with MiXCR into one record per CDR3 protein. The table has some 420,000 distinct CDR3 sequences, roughly 15% seen once. The CDR3 runs to 14 residues. The trim removed 6 bases at V and 7 bases at J, leaving 5 bases unmatched. Germline V gene lookup returns CDR1 DFQATT and CDR2 SNEGSKA (reference sequence).

Input material: blood. The rearrangement uses TRBV20-1 and TRBJ2-1; 14 nucleotides align to TRBD2. The receptor was isolated from a woman under 30 with Graves' hyperthyroidism. CDR3 in amino acids: CSAWTSGRLNEQFF. The DNA of the CDR3 is TGCAGTGCCTGGACTAGCGGGAGGTTAAATGAGCAGTTCTTC.